The 30 T cell receptor beta chains listed next were all sequenced from one sample in a study of preoperative IRX-2 immunotherapy in early breast cancer. Measured with immunoSEQ multiplex PCR; TCRdb has only the in-frame clones, and not every one. In the table there are approximately 20,000 clones, around four fifths of which are singletons. The treatment is: preoperative locoregional IRX-2 cytokine immunotherapy. Sequenced material: lymph node tissue, taken after IRX-2 immunotherapy. Every receptor here comes from a human donor with breast cancer.

The CDR3: CAWSPRRGTETQYF. The CDR3 DNA sequence: TGTGCCTGGAGCCCTCGAAGGGGGACGGAGACCCAGTACTTC. V usage is TRBV30 and J usage is TRBJ2-5, with D possibly matching TRBD1 (6 bases). V was shortened by 3 bases and J by 5 bases, with 16 bases between the two germline ends. Germline CDR1 reads GTSNPN; CDR2 reads SVGIG (reference sequence). This CDR3 has 14 amino acids.

The V call is TRBV30, the J call TRBJ1-5; D is ambiguous. CDR3 length: 13 residues. V was pared by 4 bases and J by 2 bases, with 9 bases between. Per germline, CDR1 GTSNPN and CDR2 SVGIG (reference sequence). CDR3 residues: CAWTLGGNQPQHF. The CDR3 coding sequence is TGTGCCTGGACACTGGGAGGCAATCAGCCCCAGCATTTT.

The rearrangement links TRBV18 to TRBJ1-2; the match to TRBD1 covers 7 bases. With 3 bases clipped from V and 0 bases from J, the junction kept 10 bases outside the gene matches. In germline, CDR1 is KGHSH, CDR2 LQKENI. The CDR3 has 17 residues. CDR3 loop: CASSPGTAVSANYGYTF. CDR3 nucleotide sequence: TGTGCCAGCTCACCCGGGACAGCGGTTTCAGCTAACTATGGCTACACCTTC.

V gene TRBV30 combines with J gene TRBJ1-3; possible D gene TRBD1, 5 bases. Looked up from germline, CDR1 is GTSNPN and CDR2 is SVGIG (reference sequence). CDR3 length equals 15 residues. Deletions cut 0 bases from V and 0 bases from J, with 9 bases between. This chain's CDR3 is CAWSVGPSSGNTIYF. The CDR3 DNA sequence: TGTGCCTGGAGTGTGGGGCCCAGCTCTGGAAACACCATATATTTT.

The V gene is TRBV11-3, the J gene TRBJ2-3; 8 bases match TRBD2. The CDR3 runs 15 residues. With 5 bases clipped from V and 5 bases from J, the junction kept 9 bases outside the gene matches. Germline V CDR1 and CDR2: SGHNT, YENEEA. CDR3 coding DNA: TGTGCCAGCAGCCCTCGGACTAGCAAAGGAGATACGCAGTATTTT. It yields the protein CASSPRTSKGDTQYF.

The chain links TRBV19 to TRBJ1-3, with 7 bases lining up with TRBD1. Trimming removed 6 bases from V and 0 bases from J; junction bases left unmatched: 8. Germline V gene sequence: CDR1 LNHDA, CDR2 SQIVND (reference sequence). The CDR3 has 16 residues. The CDR3 coding sequence is TGTGCCAGTAGGCCGAGACAGGGCACCTCTGGAAACACCATATATTTT. Residues: CASRPRQGTSGNTIYF.

The rearrangement links TRBV29-1 to TRBJ1-2, with a tentative D call TRBD1 (5 bases). V lost 4 bases, J lost 3 bases, and 9 bases lay in between. The CDR3 has 12 amino acids. Per the germline V gene, CDR1 is SQVTM and CDR2 is ANQGSEA. CDR3 sequence (DNA): TGCAGCGTTGCCGAAGGGGACTATGGCTACACCTTC. It is translated as CSVAEGDYGYTF.

The chain links TRBV12-5 to TRBJ1-5; no reliable D call. The length of the CDR3 is 11 residues. Trimming stripped 5 bases from V and 5 bases from J, with 4 bases between. Germline lookup yields CDR1 LGHNT and CDR2 FRNRAP. The CDR3 is CASGEDQPQHF. The CDR3 DNA reads TGTGCTAGTGGTGAGGATCAGCCCCAGCATTTT.

The V gene is TRBV7-4, the J gene TRBJ2-5, with D possibly called TRBD1 or TRBD2 (6 bases each). Trimming pared 3 bases from V and 5 bases from J, leaving 10 bases between. This CDR3 has 13 amino acids. Germline V lookup: CDR1 SGHVT, CDR2 SQSDAQ. CDR3 loop: CASSFGGAETQYF. In DNA, the CDR3 is TGTGCCAGCAGCTTCGGGGGCGCGGAGACCCAGTACTTC. The full variable domain, rest sourced from reference TRBV7-4 and TRBJ2-5, is GAGVSQSPRYKVAKRGRDVALRCDSISGHVTLYWYRQTLGQGSEVLTYSQSDAQRDKSGRPSGRFSAERPERSVSTLKIQRTEQGDSAVYLCASSFGGAETQYFGPGTRLLVL.

The chain links TRBV18 to TRBJ1-6; a weak D match, TRBD1 (6 bases). Germline V gene sequence: CDR1 KGHSH, CDR2 LQKENI. CDR3 length equals 15 residues. Trimming cost V 1 base and J 9 bases, with 13 bases left between them. The CDR3 DNA follows: TGTGCCAGCTCACCACGACAGGCCCCCGGTTCACCCCTCCACTTT. Amino acids: CASSPRQAPGSPLHF.

The chain carries TRBV19 and TRBJ2-5, with D perhaps TRBD1 (6 bases). This CDR3 spans 13 amino acids. With 5 bases removed from V and 1 base from J, the gap between germline ends came to 8 bases. Per the germline V gene, CDR1 is LNHDA and CDR2 is SQIVND (reference sequence). This CDR3 is CASSGQSQETQYF. The CDR3 DNA is TGTGCCAGTAGTGGACAGAGCCAAGAGACCCAGTACTTC.

This clone occurred a few times. The chain has TRBV19 and TRBJ1-4; no clear D. The V gene lost 6 bases and the J gene lost 8 bases, with 22 bases spanning the gap. This CDR3 spans 16 amino acids. Germline CDR1 reads LNHDA; CDR2 reads SQIVND (reference sequence). CDR3 residues: CASRALGRTPDEKLFF. CDR3 coding DNA: TGTGCCAGTAGGGCCCTCGGACGGACCCCCGACGAAAAACTGTTTTTT.

A single count supports this clone. CDR3 in amino acids: CASSPQGASGYTF. The CDR3 bases are TGTGCCAGCAGTCCCCAGGGGGCAAGTGGCTACACCTTC. The V call is TRBV6-8, the J call TRBJ1-2, with 8 bases that match TRBD1. V shed 5 bases, J shed 7 bases, and the junction held 6 bases outside the gene matches. Germline-derived CDR1 and CDR2 are MNHGY and SAAAGT. The CDR3 is 13 amino acids.

V and J are TRBV12-5 and TRBJ2-3, with 7 bases identical to TRBD2. Per germline, CDR1 LGHNT and CDR2 FRNRAP. The CDR3 runs 14 residues. The V segment lost 2 bases and the J segment 3 bases; nucleotides outside the gene matches: 2. This chain's CDR3 is CASGLIAGTDTQYF. CDR3 DNA sequence: TGTGCTAGTGGTTTGATAGCGGGTACAGATACGCAGTATTTT.

A few counts support this clone. V is TRBV19 and J is TRBJ2-7; tentatively, D is TRBD1 (5 bases). The V and J ends lost 3 bases and 7 bases respectively, with 13 bases between them. Germline loops: CDR1 LNHDA, CDR2 SQIVND (reference sequence). The CDR3 has 13 residues. CDR3 residues: CASSMGFQGEQYF. The CDR3 DNA is TGTGCCAGTAGTATGGGCTTCCAGGGAGAGCAGTACTTC.

V gene TRBV28 combines with J gene TRBJ2-7; D may be TRBD2 (6 bases). Looked up from germline, CDR1 is MDHEN and CDR2 is SYDVKM. Trimming removed 3 bases from V and 2 bases from J, with 14 bases in between. There are 15 residues in the CDR3. The CDR3 DNA follows: TGTGCCAGCAGTTTTCGCGGGGTTGCGACCTACGAGCAGTACTTC. Its translation is CASSFRGVATYEQYF.

V is TRBV27 and J is TRBJ2-3; 14 bases fit TRBD2. V lost 10 bases to trimming and J lost 4 bases; unmatched junction nucleotides: 10. Germline CDR1 is MNHEY and CDR2 is SMNVEV (reference sequence). This CDR3 is 16 amino acids long. The CDR3 sequence is CATESLTSGGADTQYF. The CDR3 coding sequence is TGTGCCACCGAGTCCCTGACTAGCGGGGGGGCAGATACGCAGTATTTT.

V is TRBV19 and J is TRBJ2-7, with D possibly matching TRBD1 (7 bases). The V end was cut by 5 bases, the J end by 3 bases, with 14 bases between. The germline gives CDR1 LNHDA, CDR2 SQIVND (reference sequence). The CDR3 consists of 14 residues. The CDR3 DNA reads TGTGCCAGTAGTCGGGCAGGGGGGCACTACGAGCAGTACTTC. It specifies CASSRAGGHYEQYF.

V is TRBV9 and J is TRBJ1-4; no reliable D call. V was pared by 4 bases and J by 6 bases, with 13 bases between. Germline V gene sequence: CDR1 SGDLS, CDR2 YYNGEE. The CDR3 sequence is 14 residues long. CDR3 in amino acids: CASSKQNGDEKLFF. CDR3 sequence (DNA): TGTGCCAGCAGCAAACAAAACGGGGATGAAAAACTGTTTTTT. The whole variable domain, filled in from reference TRBV9 and TRBJ1-4, reads DSGVTQTPKHLITATGQRVTLRCSPRSGDLSVYWYQQSLDQGLQFLIQYYNGEERAKGNILERFSAQQFPDLHSELNLSSLELGDSALYFCASSKQNGDEKLFFGSGTQLSVL.

The rearrangement joins TRBV18 to TRBJ2-1; D may be TRBD1 (6 bases). Per germline, CDR1 KGHSH and CDR2 LQKENI. V was pared by 3 bases and J by 0 bases, with 12 bases between. The CDR3 sequence is 16 residues long. CDR3 bases: TGTGCCAGCTCACCGAGGGGGAAGAGCTCCTACAATGAGCAGTTCTTC. Protein product: CASSPRGKSSYNEQFF.

The chain links TRBV28 to TRBJ2-5; TRBD1 matches 7 bases. The CDR3 covers 14 residues. V shed 6 bases, J shed 1 base, and the junction held 5 bases outside the gene matches. The germline V gene encodes CDR1 MDHEN and CDR2 SYDVKM. The chain's CDR3 is CASSRGQTQETQYF. The CDR3 region has the DNA TGTGCCAGCAGCCGGGGACAGACCCAAGAGACCCAGTACTTC. Combining the CDR3 with reference TRBV28 and TRBJ2-5 gives the whole variable domain DVKVTQSSRYLVKRTGEKVFLECVQDMDHENMFWYRQDPGLGLRLIYFSYDVKMKEKGDIPEGYSVSREKKERFSLILESASTNQTSMYLCASSRGQTQETQYFGPGTRLLVL.

The chain uses TRBV18 and TRBJ1-2; TRBD1 is a possible D gene (5 bases). In germline, CDR1 is KGHSH, CDR2 LQKENI. V was clipped by 0 bases and J by 8 bases, with 16 bases between them. The CDR3 contains 15 residues. In DNA, the CDR3 is TGTGCCAGCTCACCACCGGTGTCGGGAGGGGAAGGCTACACCTTC. This translates into CASSPPVSGGEGYTF.

The V gene is TRBV18, the J gene TRBJ1-1; D might be TRBD1 (5 bases). Trimming shortened V by 3 bases and J by 1 base, and 6 bases separated the two germline ends. The germline V gene has CDR1 KGHSH and CDR2 LQKENI. CDR3 length: 13 amino acids. The CDR3: CASSPGRNTEAFF. CDR3 bases: TGTGCCAGCTCACCGGGACGGAACACTGAAGCTTTCTTT.

The chain carries TRBV18 and TRBJ1-1, with D tentatively TRBD1 (5 bases). CDR1 is KGHSH and CDR2 is LQKENI in the germline V gene. CDR3 length: 12 amino acids. The V end was cut by 6 bases, the J end by 5 bases, with 10 bases between. The CDR3 coding sequence is TGTGCCAGCTCCGCCCGGGGGACTGAAGCTTTCTTT. Its protein product is CASSARGTEAFF. The full variable domain, rest sourced from reference TRBV18 and TRBJ1-1, is NAGVMQNPRHLVRRRGQEARLRCSPMKGHSHVYWYRQLPEEGLKFMVYLQKENIIDESGMPKERFSAEFPKEGPSILRIQQVVRGDSAAYFCASSARGTEAFFGQGTRLTVV.

This chain connects TRBV2 to TRBJ1-4, with 11 bases identical to TRBD1. The CDR3 length is 15 residues. Germline lookup yields CDR1 SNHLY and CDR2 FYNNEI. With V trimmed by 10 bases and J by 5 bases, 9 bases remained unmatched. This CDR3 is CAIRDRGFLNEKLFF. DNA for the CDR3: TGTGCCATACGGGACAGGGGGTTTTTGAATGAAAAACTGTTTTTT.

The J gene is TRBJ1-5, the V gene TRBV6-8; D unclear. Germline V gene lookup returns CDR1 MNHGY and CDR2 SAAAGT. The CDR3 loop spans 13 amino acids. Trimming pared 7 bases from V and 4 bases from J, leaving 11 bases between. CDR3 residues: CASNAATNQPQHF. For the CDR3, the DNA is TGTGCCAGCAATGCAGCCACAAATCAGCCCCAGCATTTT.

The chain employs TRBV19 and TRBJ2-7; D is possibly TRBD2 (5 bases). The CDR3 has 15 residues. Trimming removed 1 base at V and 2 bases at J, with 12 bases between. The germline V gene has CDR1 LNHDA and CDR2 SQIVND (reference sequence). CDR3 bases: TGTGCCAGTAGTATAGGAGGAGGCGGCCCCTACGAGCAGTACTTC. The encoded protein is CASSIGGGGPYEQYF.

This clone has just one count. CDR3 loop: CASRRQGASYNEQFF. CDR3 coding DNA: TGTGCCAGCAGACGACAGGGGGCTTCCTACAATGAGCAGTTCTTC. The chain links TRBV28 to TRBJ2-1; 10 nucleotides agree with TRBD1. Germline V gene lookup returns CDR1 MDHEN and CDR2 SYDVKM. V lost 6 bases, J lost 1 base, and 3 bases stayed unmatched. The CDR3 spans 15 residues.

The chain couples TRBV7-6 to TRBJ2-3; tentatively, D is TRBD1 or TRBD2 (5 bases each). This CDR3 comprises 14 residues. With 5 bases removed from V and 5 bases from J, the gap between germline ends came to 14 bases. The germline V gene encodes CDR1 SGHVS and CDR2 FNYEAQ. CDR3 in amino acids: CASSTGPPGDTQYF. The CDR3 bases are TGTGCCAGCAGCACGGGACCCCCCGGAGATACGCAGTATTTT.

The J gene is TRBJ1-5, the V gene TRBV19, with D unclear. The V gene lost 7 bases and the J gene lost 0 bases, with 19 bases spanning the gap. The germline gives CDR1 LNHDA, CDR2 SQIVND (reference sequence). The length of the CDR3 is 17 residues. The DNA of the CDR3 is TGTGCCAGTACCTACGTGATTTCGGATAATAGCAATCAGCCCCAGCATTTT. It specifies CASTYVISDNSNQPQHF.